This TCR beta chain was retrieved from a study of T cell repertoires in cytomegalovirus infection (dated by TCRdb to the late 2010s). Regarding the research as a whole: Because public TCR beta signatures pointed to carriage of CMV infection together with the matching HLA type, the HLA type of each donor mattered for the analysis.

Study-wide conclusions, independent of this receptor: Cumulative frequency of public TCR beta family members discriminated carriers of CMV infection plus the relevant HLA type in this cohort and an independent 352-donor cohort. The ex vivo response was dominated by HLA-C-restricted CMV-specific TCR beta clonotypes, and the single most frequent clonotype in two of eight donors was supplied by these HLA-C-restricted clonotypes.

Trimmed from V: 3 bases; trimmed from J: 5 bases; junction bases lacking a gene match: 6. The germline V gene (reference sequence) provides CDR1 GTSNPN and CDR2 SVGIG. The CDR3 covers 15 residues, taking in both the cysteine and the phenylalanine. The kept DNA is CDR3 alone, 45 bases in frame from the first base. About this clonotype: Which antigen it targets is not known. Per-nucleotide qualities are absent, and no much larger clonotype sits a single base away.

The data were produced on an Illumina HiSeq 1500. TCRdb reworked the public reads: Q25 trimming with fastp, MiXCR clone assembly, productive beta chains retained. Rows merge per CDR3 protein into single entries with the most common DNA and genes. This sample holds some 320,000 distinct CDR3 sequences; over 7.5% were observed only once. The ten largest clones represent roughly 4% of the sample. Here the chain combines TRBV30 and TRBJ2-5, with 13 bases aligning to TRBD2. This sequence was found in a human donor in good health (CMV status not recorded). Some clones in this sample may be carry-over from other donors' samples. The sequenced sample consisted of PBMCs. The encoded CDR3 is CAWSPGLAGVETQYF. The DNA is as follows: TGTGCCTGGAGCCCAGGACTAGCGGGAGTGGAGACCCAGTACTTC.